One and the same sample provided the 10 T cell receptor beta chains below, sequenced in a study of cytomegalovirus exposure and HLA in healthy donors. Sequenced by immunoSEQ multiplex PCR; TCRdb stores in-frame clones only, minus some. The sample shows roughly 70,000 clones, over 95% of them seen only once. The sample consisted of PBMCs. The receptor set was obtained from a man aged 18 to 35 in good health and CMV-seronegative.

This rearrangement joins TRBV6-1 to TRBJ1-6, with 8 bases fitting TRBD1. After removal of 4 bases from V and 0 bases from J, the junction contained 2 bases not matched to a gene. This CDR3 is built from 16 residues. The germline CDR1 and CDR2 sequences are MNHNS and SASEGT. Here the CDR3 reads CASSGTGSSYNSPLHF. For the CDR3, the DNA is TGTGCCAGCAGTGGGACAGGGAGCTCCTATAATTCACCCCTCCACTTT.

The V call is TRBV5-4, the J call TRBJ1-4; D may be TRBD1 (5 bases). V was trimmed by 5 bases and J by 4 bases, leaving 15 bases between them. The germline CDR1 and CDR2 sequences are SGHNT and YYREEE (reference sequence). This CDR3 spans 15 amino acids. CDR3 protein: CASSRTQEGNEKLFF. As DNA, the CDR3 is TGTGCCAGCAGTCGGACACAGGAGGGTAATGAAAAACTGTTTTTT.

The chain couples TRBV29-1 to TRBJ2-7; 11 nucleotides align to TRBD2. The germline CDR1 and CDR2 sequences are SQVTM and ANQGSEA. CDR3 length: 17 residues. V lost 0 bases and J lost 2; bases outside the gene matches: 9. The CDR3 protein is CSVEDTLASGRTYEQYF. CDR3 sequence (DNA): TGCAGCGTTGAAGATACGTTGGCTAGCGGGAGGACCTACGAGCAGTACTTC.

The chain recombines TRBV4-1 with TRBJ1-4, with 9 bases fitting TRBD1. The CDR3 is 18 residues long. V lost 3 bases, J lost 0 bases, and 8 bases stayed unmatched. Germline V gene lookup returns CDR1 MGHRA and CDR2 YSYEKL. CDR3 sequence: CASSQGTGWRTTNEKLFF. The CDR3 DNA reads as TGCGCCAGCAGCCAGGGGACAGGGTGGCGAACAACTAATGAAAAACTGTTTTTT.

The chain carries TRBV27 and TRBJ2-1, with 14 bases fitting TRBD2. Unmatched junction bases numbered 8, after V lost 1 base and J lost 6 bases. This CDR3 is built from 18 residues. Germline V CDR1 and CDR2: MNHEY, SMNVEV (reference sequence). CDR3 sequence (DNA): TGTGCCAGCAGTTTATGGGGGACTAGCGGGAGTGAGGGCAATGAGCAGTTCTTC. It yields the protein CASSLWGTSGSEGNEQFF.

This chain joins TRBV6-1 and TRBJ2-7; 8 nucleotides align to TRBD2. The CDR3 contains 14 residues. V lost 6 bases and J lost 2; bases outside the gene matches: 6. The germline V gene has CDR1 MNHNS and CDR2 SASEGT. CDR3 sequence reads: CASRPLAATYEQYF. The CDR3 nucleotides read TGTGCCAGCAGGCCACTAGCGGCAACCTACGAGCAGTACTTC.

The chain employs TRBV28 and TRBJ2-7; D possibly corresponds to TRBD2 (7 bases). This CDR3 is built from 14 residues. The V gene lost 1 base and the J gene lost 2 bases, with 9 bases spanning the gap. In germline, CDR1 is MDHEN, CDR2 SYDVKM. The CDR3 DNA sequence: TGTGCCAGCAGTTTATCCGGGGGGCCCTACGAGCAGTACTTC. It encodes CASSLSGGPYEQYF.

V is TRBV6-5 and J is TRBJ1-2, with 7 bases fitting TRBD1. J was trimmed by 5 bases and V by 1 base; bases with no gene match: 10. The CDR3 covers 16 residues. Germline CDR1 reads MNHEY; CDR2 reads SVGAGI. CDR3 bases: TGTGCCAGCAGTTACTTAACGGGACAGCGGTCATATGGCTACACCTTC. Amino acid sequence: CASSYLTGQRSYGYTF.

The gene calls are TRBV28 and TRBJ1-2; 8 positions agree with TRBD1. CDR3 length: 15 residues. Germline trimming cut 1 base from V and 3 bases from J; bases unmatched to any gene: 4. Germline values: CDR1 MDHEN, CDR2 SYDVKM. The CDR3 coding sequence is TGTGCCAGCAGTTTATTCCAGGGGGCGGACTATGGCTACACCTTC. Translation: CASSLFQGADYGYTF.

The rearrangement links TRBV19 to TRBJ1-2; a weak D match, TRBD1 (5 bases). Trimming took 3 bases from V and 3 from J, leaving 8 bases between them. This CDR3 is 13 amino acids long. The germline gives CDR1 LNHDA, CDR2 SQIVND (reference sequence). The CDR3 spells CASSIREDYGYTF. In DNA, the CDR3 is TGTGCCAGTAGTATCAGGGAAGACTATGGCTACACCTTC.